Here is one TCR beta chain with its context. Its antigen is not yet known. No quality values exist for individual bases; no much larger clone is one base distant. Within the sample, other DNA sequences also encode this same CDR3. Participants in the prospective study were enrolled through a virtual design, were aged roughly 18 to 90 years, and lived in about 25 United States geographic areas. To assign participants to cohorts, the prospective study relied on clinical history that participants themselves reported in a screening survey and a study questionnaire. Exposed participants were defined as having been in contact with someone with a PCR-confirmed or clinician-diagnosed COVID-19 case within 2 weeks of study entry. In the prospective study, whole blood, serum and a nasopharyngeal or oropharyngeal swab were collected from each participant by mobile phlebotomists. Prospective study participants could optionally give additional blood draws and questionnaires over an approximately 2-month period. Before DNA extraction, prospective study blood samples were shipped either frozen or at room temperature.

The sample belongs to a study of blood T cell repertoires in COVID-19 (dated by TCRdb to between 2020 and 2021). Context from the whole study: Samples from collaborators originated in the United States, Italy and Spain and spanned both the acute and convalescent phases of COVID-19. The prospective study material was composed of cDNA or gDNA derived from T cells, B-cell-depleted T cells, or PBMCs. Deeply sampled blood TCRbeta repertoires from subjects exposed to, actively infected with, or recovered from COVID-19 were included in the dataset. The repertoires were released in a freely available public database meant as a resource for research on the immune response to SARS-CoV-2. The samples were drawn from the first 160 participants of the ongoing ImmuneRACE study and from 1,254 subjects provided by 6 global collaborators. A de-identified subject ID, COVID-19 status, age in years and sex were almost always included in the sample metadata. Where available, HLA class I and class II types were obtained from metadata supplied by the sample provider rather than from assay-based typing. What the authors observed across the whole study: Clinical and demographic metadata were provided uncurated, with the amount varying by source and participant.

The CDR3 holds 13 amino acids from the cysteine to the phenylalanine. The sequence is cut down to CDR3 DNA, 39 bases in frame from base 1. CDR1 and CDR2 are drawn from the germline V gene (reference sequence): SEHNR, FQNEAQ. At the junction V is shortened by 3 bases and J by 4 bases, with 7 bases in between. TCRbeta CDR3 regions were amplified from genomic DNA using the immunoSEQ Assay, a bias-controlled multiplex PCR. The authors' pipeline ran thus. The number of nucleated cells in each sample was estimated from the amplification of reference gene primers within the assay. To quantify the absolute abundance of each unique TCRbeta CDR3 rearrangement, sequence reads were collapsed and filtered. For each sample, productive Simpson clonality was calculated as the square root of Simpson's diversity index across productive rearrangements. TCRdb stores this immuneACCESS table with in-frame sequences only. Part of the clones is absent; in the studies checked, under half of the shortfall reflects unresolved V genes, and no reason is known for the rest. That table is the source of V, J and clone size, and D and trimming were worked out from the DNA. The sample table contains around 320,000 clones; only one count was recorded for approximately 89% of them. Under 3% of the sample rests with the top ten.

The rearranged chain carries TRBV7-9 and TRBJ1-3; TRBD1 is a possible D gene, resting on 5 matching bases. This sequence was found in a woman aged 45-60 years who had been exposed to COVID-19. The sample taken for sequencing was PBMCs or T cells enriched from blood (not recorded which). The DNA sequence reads TGTGCCAGCAGCTTGACAGCCGGAAACACCATATATTTT. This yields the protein CASSLTAGNTIYF.